This TCR beta chain was sequenced during a study of blood T cell repertoires in COVID-19. For the study at large: There were acute and convalescent COVID-19 samples, and they came from the United States, Italy and Spain.

Germline-derived CDR1 and CDR2 are SGHTA and FQGNSA. The CDR3 is made up of 11 amino acids. V was shortened by 4 bases and J by 4 bases, with 4 bases between the two germline ends. In the original analysis: Nucleated cell counts were estimated from reference gene primer amplification. Data came from immunoSEQ multiplex PCR; TCRdb stores just in-frame clones and leaves some out. V, J and clone size were drawn from that table, and D and trimming were deduced from the DNA. The sample lists some 100,000 clones; more than 75% were seen once. This chain connects TRBV7-2 to TRBJ2-5; D remains unclear. The clonotype comes from a man aged 50-59 years with active or convalescent COVID-19. Material: peripheral blood. In nucleotides, the CDR3 is TGTGCCAGCAGCTCCATAGAGACCCAGTACTTC. It codes for CASSSIETQYF.